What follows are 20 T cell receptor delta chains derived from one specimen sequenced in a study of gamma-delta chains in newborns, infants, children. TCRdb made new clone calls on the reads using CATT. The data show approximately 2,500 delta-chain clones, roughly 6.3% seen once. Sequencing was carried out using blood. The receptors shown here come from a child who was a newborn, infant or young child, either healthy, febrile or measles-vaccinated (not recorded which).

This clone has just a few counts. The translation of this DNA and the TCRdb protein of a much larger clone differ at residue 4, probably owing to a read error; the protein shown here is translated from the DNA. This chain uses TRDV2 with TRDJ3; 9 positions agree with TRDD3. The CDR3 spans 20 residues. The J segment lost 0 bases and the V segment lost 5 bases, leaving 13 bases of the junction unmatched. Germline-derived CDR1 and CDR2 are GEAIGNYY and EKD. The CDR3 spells CACGPTGGLPSSWDTRQMFF. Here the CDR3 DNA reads TGTGCCTGTGGCCCTACTGGGGGACTACCCAGCTCCTGGGACACCCGACAGATGTTTTTC.

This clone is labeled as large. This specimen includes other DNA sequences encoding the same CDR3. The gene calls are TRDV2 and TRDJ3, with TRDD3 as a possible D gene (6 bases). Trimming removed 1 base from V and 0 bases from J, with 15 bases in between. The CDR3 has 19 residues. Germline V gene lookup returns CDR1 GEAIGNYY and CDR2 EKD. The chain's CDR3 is CACDTVGGPSSWDTRQMFF. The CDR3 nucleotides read TGTGCCTGTGACACGGTGGGGGGGCCGAGCTCCTGGGACACCCGACAGATGTTTTTC.

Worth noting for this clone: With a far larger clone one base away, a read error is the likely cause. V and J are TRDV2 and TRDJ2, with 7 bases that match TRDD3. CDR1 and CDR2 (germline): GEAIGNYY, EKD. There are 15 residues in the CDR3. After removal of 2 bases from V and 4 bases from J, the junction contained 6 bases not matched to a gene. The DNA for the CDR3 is TGTGCCTGTGACAAACTGTGGGATACGACAGCACAACTCTTCTTT. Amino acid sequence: CACDKLWDTTAQLFF.

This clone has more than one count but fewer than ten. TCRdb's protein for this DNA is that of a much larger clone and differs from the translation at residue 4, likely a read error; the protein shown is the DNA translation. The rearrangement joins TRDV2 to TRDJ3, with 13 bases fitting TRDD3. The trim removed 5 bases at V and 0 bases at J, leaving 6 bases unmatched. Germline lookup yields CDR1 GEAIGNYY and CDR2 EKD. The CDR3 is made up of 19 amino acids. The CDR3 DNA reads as TGTGCCTGTGGCGTACTGGGGGATACGCGCTCCTGGGACACCCGACAGATGTTTTTC. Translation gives CACGVLGDTRSWDTRQMFF.

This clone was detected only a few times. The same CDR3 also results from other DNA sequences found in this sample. The CDR3 DNA follows: TGTGCCTGCGACCCGGTTGGGGATTTCACCTGGGACACCCGACAGATGTTTTTC. Amino acids: CACDPVGDFTWDTRQMFF. This rearrangement joins TRDV2 to TRDJ3; D might be TRDD3 (6 bases). V dropped 7 bases and J dropped 2 bases, with 20 bases sitting between them. CDR1 and CDR2 (germline): GEAIGNYY, EKD. The CDR3 runs 18 residues.

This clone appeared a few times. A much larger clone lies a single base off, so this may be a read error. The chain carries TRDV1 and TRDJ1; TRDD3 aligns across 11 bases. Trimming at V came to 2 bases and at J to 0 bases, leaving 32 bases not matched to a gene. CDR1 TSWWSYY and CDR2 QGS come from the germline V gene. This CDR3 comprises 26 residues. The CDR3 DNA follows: TGTGCTCTTGGGGAAGCCTTCCCTAAGTTCTCACCCTGCTGGGGGATACAGGGGGGGTACACCGATAAACTCATCTTT. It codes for CALGEAFPKFSPCWGIQGGYTDKLIF.

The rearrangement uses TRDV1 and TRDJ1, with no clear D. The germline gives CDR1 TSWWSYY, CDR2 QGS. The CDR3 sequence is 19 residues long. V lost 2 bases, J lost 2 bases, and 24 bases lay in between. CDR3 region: CALGESPRKVPRGTDKLIF. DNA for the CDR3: TGTGCTCTTGGGGAATCTCCACGGAAAGTTCCCAGAGGGACCGATAAACTCATCTTT.

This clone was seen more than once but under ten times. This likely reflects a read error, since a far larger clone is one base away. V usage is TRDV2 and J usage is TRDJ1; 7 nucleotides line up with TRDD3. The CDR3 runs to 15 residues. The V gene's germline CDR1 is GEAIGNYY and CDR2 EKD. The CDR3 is CACDTLGVKTGKLIF. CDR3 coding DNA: TGTGCCTGTGACACCCTGGGGGTCAAAACCGGTAAACTCATCTTT.

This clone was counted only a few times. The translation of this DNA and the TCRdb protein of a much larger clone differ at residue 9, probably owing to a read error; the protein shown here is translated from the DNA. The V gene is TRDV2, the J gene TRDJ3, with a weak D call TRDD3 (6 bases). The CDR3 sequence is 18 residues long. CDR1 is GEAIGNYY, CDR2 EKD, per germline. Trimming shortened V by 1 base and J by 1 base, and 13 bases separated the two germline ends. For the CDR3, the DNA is TGTGCCTGTGACACGATGGGGGCCAGTTCCTGGGACACCCGACAGATGTTTTTC. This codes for CACDTMGASSWDTRQMFF.

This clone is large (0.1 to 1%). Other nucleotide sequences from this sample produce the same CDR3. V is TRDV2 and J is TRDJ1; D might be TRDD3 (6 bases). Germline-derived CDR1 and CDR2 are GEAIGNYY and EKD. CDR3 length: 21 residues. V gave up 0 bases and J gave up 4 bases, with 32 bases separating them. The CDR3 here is CACDTVPIYRGEDRVSDKLIF. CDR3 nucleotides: TGTGCCTGTGACACCGTCCCGATCTATCGGGGGGAGGACCGGGTCAGCGATAAACTCATCTTT.

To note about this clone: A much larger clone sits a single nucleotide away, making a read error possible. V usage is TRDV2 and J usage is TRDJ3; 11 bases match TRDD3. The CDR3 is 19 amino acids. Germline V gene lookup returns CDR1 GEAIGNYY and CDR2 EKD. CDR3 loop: CACDPVLGDSSWDTRQVFF. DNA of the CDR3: TGTGCCTGTGACCCCGTACTGGGGGATAGCTCCTGGGACACCCGACAGGTGTTTTTC.

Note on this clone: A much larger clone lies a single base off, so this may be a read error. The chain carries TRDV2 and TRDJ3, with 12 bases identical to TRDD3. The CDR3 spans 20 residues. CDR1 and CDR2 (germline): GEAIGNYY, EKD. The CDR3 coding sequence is TGTGCCTGTGACAACGTACTGGGGGATACCAGCTCCTGGGACACCCGAAAGATGTTTTTC. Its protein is CACDNVLGDTSSWDTRKMFF.

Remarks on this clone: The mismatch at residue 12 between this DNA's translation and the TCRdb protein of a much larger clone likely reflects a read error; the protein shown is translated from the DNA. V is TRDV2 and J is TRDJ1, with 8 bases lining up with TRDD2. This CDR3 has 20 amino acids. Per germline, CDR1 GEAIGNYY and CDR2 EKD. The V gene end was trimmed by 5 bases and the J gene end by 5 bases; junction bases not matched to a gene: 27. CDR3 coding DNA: TGTGCCTGTGGCACGACCGGCCTTCCTAGGGATGCAGGCTGGGTGGATAAACTCATCTTT. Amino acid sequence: CACGTTGLPRDAGWVDKLIF.

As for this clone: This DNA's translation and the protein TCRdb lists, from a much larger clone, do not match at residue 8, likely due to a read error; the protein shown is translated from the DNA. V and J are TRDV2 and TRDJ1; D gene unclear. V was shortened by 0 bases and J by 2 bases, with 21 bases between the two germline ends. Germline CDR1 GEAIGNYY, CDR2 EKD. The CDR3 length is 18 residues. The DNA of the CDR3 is TGTGCCTGTGACACCGTTAGGAGTAGACTGAGAGAGACCGATAAACTCATCTTT. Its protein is CACDTVRSRLRETDKLIF.

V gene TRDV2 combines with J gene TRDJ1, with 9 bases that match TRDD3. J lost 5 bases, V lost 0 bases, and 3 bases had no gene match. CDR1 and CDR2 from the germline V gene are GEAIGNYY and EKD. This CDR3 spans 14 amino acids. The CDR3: CACDTLGDEDKLIF. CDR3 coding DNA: TGTGCCTGTGACACCCTGGGGGATGAGGATAAACTCATCTTT.

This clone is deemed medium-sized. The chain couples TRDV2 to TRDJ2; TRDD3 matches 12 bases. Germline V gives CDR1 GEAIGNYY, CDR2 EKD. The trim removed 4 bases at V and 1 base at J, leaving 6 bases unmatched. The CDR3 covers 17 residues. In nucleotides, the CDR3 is TGTGCCTGTGATTTACTGGGGGATACAGGTTTGACAGCACAACTCTTCTTT. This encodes CACDLLGDTGLTAQLFF.

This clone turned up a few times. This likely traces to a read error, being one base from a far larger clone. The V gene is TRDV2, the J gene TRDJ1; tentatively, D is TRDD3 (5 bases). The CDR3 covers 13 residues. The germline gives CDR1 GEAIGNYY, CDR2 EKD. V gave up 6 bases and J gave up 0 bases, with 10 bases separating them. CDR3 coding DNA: TGTGCCTGTACTGTGGGATACACCGATAAACTCATCTTT. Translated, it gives CACTVGYTDKLIF.

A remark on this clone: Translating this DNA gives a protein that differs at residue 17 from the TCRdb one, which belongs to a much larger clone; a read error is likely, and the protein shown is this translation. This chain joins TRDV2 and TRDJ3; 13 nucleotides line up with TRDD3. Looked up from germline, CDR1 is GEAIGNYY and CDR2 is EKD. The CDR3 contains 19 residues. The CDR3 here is CACDVLGDTRSWDTRQVFF. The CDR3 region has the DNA TGTGCCTGTGACGTACTGGGGGATACGCGCTCCTGGGACACCCGACAGGTGTTTTTC.

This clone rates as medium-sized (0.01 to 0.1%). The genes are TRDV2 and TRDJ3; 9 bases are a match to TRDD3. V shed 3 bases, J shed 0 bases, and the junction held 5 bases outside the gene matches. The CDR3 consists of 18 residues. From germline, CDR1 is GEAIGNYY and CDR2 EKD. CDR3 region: CACDVLGESSWDTRQMFF. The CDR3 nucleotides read TGTGCCTGTGACGTACTGGGGGAGAGCTCCTGGGACACCCGACAGATGTTTTTC.

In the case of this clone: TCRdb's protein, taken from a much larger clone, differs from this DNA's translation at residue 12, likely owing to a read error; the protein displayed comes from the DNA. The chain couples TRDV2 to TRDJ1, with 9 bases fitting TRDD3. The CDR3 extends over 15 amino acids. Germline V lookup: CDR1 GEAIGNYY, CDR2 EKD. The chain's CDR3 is CACDYLLGDTDQLIF. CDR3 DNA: TGTGCCTGTGACTATTTACTGGGGGACACCGATCAACTCATCTTT.